This T cell receptor (beta chain) was recorded in a study of T cell responses to AZD1222 COVID-19 vaccine. Study observations and caveats: Mostly white British, mostly female donors; authors suggested clonal diversity may be underestimated. With dominance at 160-218 and 743-854, vaccine-associated CD4 TCRs spanned spike.

On this clone itself: The antigen is not known.

Libraries were prepared by immunoSEQ multiplex PCR; TCRdb keeps only in-frame clonotypes and omits some of them. The sample consists of over 150,000 clones, 75% to 95% of them appearing once. Sequenced material: peripheral blood, taken on day 0 of AZD1222 vaccination. The receptor's source is an adult in good health.

Here the CDR3 reads CASRGGSSSDTQYF. The CDR3 region has the DNA TGTGCCAGCAGGGGAGGAAGTAGCTCAGATACGCAGTATTTT. V gene TRBV7-9 combines with J gene TRBJ2-3; D possibly corresponds to TRBD2 (6 bases). Germline CDR1 is SEHNR and CDR2 is FQNEAQ (reference sequence). Trimming removed 6 bases at V and 4 bases at J, with 14 bases between. CDR3 length equals 14 residues.